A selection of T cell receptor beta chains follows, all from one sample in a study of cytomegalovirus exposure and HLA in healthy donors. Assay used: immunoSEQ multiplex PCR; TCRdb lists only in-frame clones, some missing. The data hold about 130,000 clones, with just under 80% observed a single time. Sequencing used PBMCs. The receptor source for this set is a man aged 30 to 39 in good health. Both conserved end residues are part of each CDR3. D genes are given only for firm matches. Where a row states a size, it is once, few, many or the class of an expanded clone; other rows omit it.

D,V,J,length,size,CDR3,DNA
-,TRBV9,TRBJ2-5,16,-,CASSVARHGGLETQYF,TGTGCCAGCAGCGTAGCCCGACACGGGGGGCTAGAGACCCAGTACTTC
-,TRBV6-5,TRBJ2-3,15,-,CASSYSRFFTDTQYF,TGTGCCAGCAGTTACTCCAGGTTTTTTACAGATACGCAGTATTTT
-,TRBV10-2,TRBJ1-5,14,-,CASTPGWGNQPQHF,TGCGCCAGCACCCCGGGTTGGGGCAATCAGCCCCAGCATTTT
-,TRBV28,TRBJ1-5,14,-,CASSPMLGNQPQHF,TGTGCCAGCAGTCCCATGCTCGGGAATCAGCCCCAGCATTTT
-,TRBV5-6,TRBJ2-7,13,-,CASSLISPYEQYF,TGTGCCAGCAGCTTGATAAGCCCCTACGAGCAGTACTTC
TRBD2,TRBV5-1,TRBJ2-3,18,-,CASSWGAGTSGLTDTQYF,TGCGCCAGCAGCTGGGGGGCCGGGACTAGCGGGCTCACAGATACGCAGTATTTT
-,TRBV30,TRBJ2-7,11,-,CAWDSTYEQYF,TGTGCCTGGGACAGTACCTACGAGCAGTACTTC
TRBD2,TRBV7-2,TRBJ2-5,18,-,CASSQPNPASGYQETQYF,TGTGCCAGCAGCCAACCCAACCCCGCTAGCGGGTACCAAGAGACCCAGTACTTC
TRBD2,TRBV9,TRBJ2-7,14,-,CASSAASGIVEQYF,TGTGCCAGCAGCGCCGCTAGCGGGATTGTCGAGCAGTACTTC
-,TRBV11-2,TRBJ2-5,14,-,CASSLSQAGGTQYF,TGTGCCAGCAGCTTAAGCCAGGCAGGAGGGACCCAGTACTTC
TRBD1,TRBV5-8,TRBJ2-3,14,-,CASSRTGTGDTQYF,TGTGCCAGCAGCCGGACAGGAACCGGGGATACGCAGTATTTT
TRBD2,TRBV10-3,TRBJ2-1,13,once,CAISETSANEQFF,TGTGCCATCAGTGAAACTAGCGCAAATGAGCAGTTCTTC
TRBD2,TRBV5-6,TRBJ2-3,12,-,CASSAGGGGQYF,TGTGCCAGCAGCGCGGGGGGTGGGGGGCAGTATTTT
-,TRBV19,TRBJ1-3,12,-,CASSMGPNTIYF,TGTGCCAGTAGTATGGGCCCAAACACCATATATTTT
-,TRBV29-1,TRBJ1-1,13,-,CSVERPSGTEAFF,TGCAGCGTCGAACGACCCTCGGGAACTGAAGCTTTCTTT
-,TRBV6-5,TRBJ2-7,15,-,CASSYDMDSAYEQYF,TGTGCCAGCAGTTACGATATGGACAGTGCTTACGAGCAGTACTTC
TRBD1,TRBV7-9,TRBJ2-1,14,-,CASSIYRGSNEQFF,TGTGCCAGCAGCATCTACAGGGGGAGCAATGAGCAGTTCTTC
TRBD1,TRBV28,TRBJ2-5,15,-,CASSRHTSTGREQYF,TGTGCCAGCAGTCGACACACCTCGACAGGGAGAGAGCAGTACTTC
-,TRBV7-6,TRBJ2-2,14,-,CASRGRNPTGELFF,TGTGCCAGCAGGGGGCGGAACCCCACCGGGGAGCTGTTTTTT
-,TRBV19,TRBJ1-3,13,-,CATRQVAGNTIYF,TGTGCCACTAGACAGGTGGCTGGAAACACCATATATTTT
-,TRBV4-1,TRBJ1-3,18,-,CASSQDPPPGNSGNTIYF,TGCGCCAGCAGCCAAGATCCTCCTCCCGGGAACTCTGGAAACACCATATATTTT
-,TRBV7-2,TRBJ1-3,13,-,CASSFGSGNTIYF,TGTGCCAGCAGCTTCGGTTCTGGAAACACCATATATTTT